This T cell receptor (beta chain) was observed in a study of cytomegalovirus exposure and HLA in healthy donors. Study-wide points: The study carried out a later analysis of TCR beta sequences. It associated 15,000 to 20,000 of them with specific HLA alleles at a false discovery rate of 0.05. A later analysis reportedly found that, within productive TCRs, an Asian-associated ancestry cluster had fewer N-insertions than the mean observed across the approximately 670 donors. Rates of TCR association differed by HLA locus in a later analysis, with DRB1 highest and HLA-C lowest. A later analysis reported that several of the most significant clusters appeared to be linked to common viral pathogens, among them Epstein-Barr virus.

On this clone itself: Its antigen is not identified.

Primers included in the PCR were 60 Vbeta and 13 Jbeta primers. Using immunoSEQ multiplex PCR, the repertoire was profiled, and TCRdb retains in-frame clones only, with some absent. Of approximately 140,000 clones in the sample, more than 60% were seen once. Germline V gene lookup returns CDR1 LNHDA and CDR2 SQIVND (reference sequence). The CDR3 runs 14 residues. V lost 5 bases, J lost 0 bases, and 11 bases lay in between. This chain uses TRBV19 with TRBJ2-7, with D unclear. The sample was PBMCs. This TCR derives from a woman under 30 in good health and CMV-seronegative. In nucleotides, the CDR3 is TGTGCCAGTAGTTCGACTCTCAACTCCTACGAGCAGTACTTC. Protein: CASSSTLNSYEQYF.